Sequencing of this T cell receptor (beta chain) was carried out in a study of OX40 agonist ivuxolimab in advanced cancers. The overall study: Three partial responders included one hepatocellular carcinoma patient and two cutaneous melanoma patients.

Comments on this clone: Its antigen is unknown.

Data came from immunoSEQ multiplex PCR; TCRdb stores just in-frame clones and leaves some out. The sample lists 70,000 to 85,000 clones; over 85% were seen once. Study-level findings and limits: The expanded peripheral T cells' antigen specificity was not determined. With doses of 0.1 to 3.0 mg/kg, CD4+ and CD8+ blood T cells had undergone clonal expansion by week 6.

This CDR3 has 16 residues. Germline trimming cut 6 bases from V and 6 bases from J; bases unmatched to any gene: 10. Germline V gene lookup returns CDR1 MDHEN and CDR2 SYDVKM. Patients had blood sampled at baseline and again on cycle 4 day 1 and cycle 7 day 1. The sequence was obtained from an adult with an advanced solid tumor such as melanoma, head and neck, liver or kidney cancer. This chain links TRBV28 with TRBJ2-3; 12 nucleotides match TRBD2. Sequenced here: CD4+ or CD8+ T cells sorted from blood, sampled in a trial of the OX40 agonist ivuxolimab. The CDR3 DNA is TGTGCCAGCAGCCCCGGACTAGCGGGGTCCACCGATACGCAGTATTTT. It encodes CASSPGLAGSTDTQYF.